This T cell receptor (beta chain) derives from a study of cytomegalovirus exposure and HLA in healthy donors. Broader study findings: In a later analysis, across HLA loci, associated TCR counts were highest for DRB1, lowest for HLA-C. Later on, an analysis found that several of the most significant clusters appeared to be linked to common viral pathogens, which included parvovirus B19.

These donors, healthy bone marrow donors, were studied. In germline, CDR1 is MNHEY, CDR2 SVGAGI. Trimming took 8 bases from V and 4 from J, leaving 19 bases between them. The CDR3 loop spans 15 amino acids. Concerning this clone: No antigen is known for it.

Both 60 Vbeta primers and 13 Jbeta primers went into the PCR. Assay: immunoSEQ multiplex PCR; the TCRdb copy retains only in-frame clones and omits some. The table lists around 130,000 clones, around 81% of them singletons. The V call is TRBV6-5, the J call TRBJ2-3, with D maybe TRBD1 (5 bases). The sequenced sample was PBMCs. The TCR originated in a man aged 18-30 years in good health and CMV-seronegative. The CDR3 protein is CASRRSAGRSDTQYF. The CDR3 DNA sequence: TGTGCCAGCCGACGATCTGCAGGGCGCTCAGATACGCAGTATTTT.